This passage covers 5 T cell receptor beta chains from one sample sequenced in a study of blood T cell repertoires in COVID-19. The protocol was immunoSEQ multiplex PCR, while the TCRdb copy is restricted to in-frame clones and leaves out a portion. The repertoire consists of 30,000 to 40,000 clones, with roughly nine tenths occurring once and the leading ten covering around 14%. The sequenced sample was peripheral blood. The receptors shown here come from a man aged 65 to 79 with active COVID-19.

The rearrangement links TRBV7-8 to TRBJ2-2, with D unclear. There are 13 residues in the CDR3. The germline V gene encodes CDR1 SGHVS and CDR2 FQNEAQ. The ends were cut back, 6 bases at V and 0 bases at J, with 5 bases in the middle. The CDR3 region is CASRRANTGELFF. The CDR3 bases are TGTGCCAGCAGGAGAGCGAACACCGGGGAGCTGTTTTTT. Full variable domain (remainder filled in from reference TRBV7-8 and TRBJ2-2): GAGVSQSPRYKVAKRGQDVALRCDPISGHVSLFWYQQALGQGPEFLTYFQNEAQLDKSGLPSDRFFAERPEGSVSTLKIQRTQQEDSAVYLCASRRANTGELFFGEGSRLTVL.

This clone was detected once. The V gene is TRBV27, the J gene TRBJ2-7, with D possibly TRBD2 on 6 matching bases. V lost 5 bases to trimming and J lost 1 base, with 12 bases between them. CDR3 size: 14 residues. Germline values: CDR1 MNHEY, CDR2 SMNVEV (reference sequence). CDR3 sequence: CASSGSGPSYEQYF. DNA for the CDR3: TGTGCCAGCAGTGGTAGCGGCCCGTCCTACGAGCAGTACTTC.

Here the CDR3 reads CASSQAAGTGVSGANVLTF. Here the CDR3 DNA reads TGCGCCAGCAGCCAAGCCGCTGGGACAGGGGTCTCTGGGGCCAACGTCCTGACTTTC. The rearrangement joins TRBV4-1 to TRBJ2-6; 10 nucleotides agree with TRBD1. The CDR3 runs to 19 residues. The germline CDR1 and CDR2 sequences are MGHRA and YSYEKL. V shed 1 base, J shed 0 bases, and the junction held 6 bases outside the gene matches.

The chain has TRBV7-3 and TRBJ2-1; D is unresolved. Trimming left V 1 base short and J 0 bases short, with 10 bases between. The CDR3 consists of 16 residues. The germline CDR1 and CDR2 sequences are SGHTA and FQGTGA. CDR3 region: CASSLNSRSSYNEQFF. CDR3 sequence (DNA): TGTGCCAGCAGCTTAAATTCCCGGAGCTCCTACAATGAGCAGTTCTTC.

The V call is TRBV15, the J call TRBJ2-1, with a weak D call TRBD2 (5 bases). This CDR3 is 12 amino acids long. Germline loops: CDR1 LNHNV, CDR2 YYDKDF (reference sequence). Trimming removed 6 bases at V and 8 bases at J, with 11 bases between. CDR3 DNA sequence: TGTGCCACCAGGATAGGACTCGATGAGCAGTTCTTC. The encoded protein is CATRIGLDEQFF.